This entry describes one T cell receptor (beta chain). Produced via immunoSEQ multiplex PCR; TCRdb's table is partial and in-frame only. Of approximately 44,000 clones listed, approximately 88% are singletons. This entry belongs to a study of cytomegalovirus exposure and HLA in healthy donors. The CDR3 has 15 residues. V shed 6 bases and J shed 0 bases, with 13 bases lying between them. Germline lookup yields CDR1 MRHNA and CDR2 SNTAGT. This clonotype was obtained from a woman in her twenties or thirties in good health and CMV-seronegative. Source material: PBMCs. The rearrangement uses TRBV6-4 and TRBJ2-3; tentatively, D is TRBD2 (5 bases). The CDR3 coding sequence is TGTGCCAGCAGCGAGGGCGAGACTAGCACAGATACGCAGTATTTT. It yields the protein CASSEGETSTDTQYF.